This TCR beta chain was identified during a study of blood T cells in healthy people across ages. Concerning this clonotype itself: Its cognate antigen is unknown.

A second PCR of about 7 to 12 cycles used a sample-barcoded 5' primer and a J-beta primer mix. Each CDR3 protein gets one entry after TCRdb re-called the 5' RACE reads with MiXCR. Of around 900,000 distinct CDR3 sequences in the sample, 29% are singletons; the top ten hold 17%. Findings and caveats of the study: PBMC samples, being unsorted, prevented any conclusive comparison of naive and antigen-experienced cells.

V lost 8 bases to trimming and J lost 5 bases, with 7 bases between them. The germline V gene encodes CDR1 SGHTA and CDR2 FQGNSA. The CDR3 covers 11 residues. Healthy individuals of Caucasian origin from Russia, aged roughly 6 to 90, served as donors. The chain is built from TRBV7-2 and TRBJ1-5; D unclear. This TCR derives from a woman over 75 in good health. Input material: blood. Written as DNA, the CDR3 is TGTGCCAGCGGCATCCATCAGCCCCAGCATTTT. Amino acid sequence: CASGIHQPQHF.